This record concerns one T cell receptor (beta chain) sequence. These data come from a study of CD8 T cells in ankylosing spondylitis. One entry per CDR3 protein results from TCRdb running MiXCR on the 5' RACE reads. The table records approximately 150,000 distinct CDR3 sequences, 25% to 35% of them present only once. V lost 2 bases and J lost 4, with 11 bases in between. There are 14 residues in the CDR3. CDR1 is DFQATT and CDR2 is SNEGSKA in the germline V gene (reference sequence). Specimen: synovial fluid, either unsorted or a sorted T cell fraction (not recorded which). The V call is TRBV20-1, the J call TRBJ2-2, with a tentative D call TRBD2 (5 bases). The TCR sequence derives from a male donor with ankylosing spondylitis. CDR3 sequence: CSARPSDSTGELFF. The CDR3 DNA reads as TGCAGTGCTAGACCGTCGGACTCCACCGGGGAGCTGTTTTTT.